The 28 T cell receptor beta chains given below trace back to one sample, sequenced in a study of PD-L1 blockade in urothelial cancer. Time point in this sample: peripheral blood 6 weeks after treatment start. Only in-frame clones appear in the TCRdb table, and some are missing; sequencing was by immunoSEQ multiplex PCR. The table has 40,000 to 50,000 clones, more than 75% seen once. Material: PBMCs, obtained around atezolizumab (anti-PD-L1) treatment. These receptors were obtained from a man in his sixties with urothelial cancer.

This clone turned up a few times. This chain links TRBV29-1 with TRBJ2-5, with 9 bases matching TRBD1. The CDR3 is made up of 14 amino acids. Unmatched junction bases numbered 11, after V lost 7 bases and J lost 5 bases. Per the germline V gene, CDR1 is SQVTM and CDR2 is ANQGSEA. CDR3 sequence reads: CSGTQGAIGETQYF. CDR3 bases: TGCAGCGGTACACAGGGGGCTATCGGGGAGACCCAGTACTTC. The variable domain in full, with the rest retrieved from reference TRBV29-1 and TRBJ2-5, is SAVISQKPSRDICQRGTSLTIQCQVDSQVTMMFWYRQQPGQSLTLIATANQGSEATYESGFVIDKFPISRPNLTFSTLTVSNMSPEDSSIYLCSGTQGAIGETQYFGPGTRLLVL.

The rearrangement links TRBV9 to TRBJ2-4, with 10 positions matching TRBD1. The CDR3 has 16 amino acids. Germline CDR1 and CDR2: SGDLS and YYNGEE. The junction had 7 bases not matched to a gene; V was cut back by 4 bases and J by 3 bases. The CDR3 DNA is TGTGCCAGCAGCACCCGGGACAGGGGAGACAAAAACATTCAGTACTTC. Residues: CASSTRDRGDKNIQYF.

The gene calls are TRBV10-1 and TRBJ2-1; 12 bases line up with TRBD2. V gave up 5 bases and J gave up 6 bases; unmatched junction bases: 5. CDR1 and CDR2 from the germline V gene are WNHNN and SYGVQD (reference sequence). The CDR3 is 15 amino acids. CDR3 region: CASSIASGGANEQFF. CDR3 nucleotides: TGCGCCAGCAGTATAGCTAGCGGGGGGGCCAATGAGCAGTTCTTC.

The chain links TRBV7-2 to TRBJ2-4; D is unresolved. The CDR3 totals 14 residues. CDR1 is SGHTA and CDR2 is FQGNSA in the germline V gene. Deletions cut 1 base from V and 5 bases from J, with 9 bases between. DNA of the CDR3: TGTGCCAGCAGCTTAGGTACACTACAAAACATTCAGTACTTC. It translates to CASSLGTLQNIQYF.

The chain links TRBV29-1 to TRBJ1-1; maybe TRBD1 (6 bases). Trimming took 2 bases from V and 4 from J, leaving 11 bases between them. Germline loops: CDR1 SQVTM, CDR2 ANQGSEA. There are 13 residues in the CDR3. The CDR3 DNA is TGCAGCGTTGAACCGACAGGTGGCACTGAAGCTTTCTTT. It is translated as CSVEPTGGTEAFF.

This chain links TRBV7-2 with TRBJ2-1, with TRBD2 identical over 9 bases. The germline V gene has CDR1 SGHTA and CDR2 FQGNSA. With V trimmed by 1 base and J by 9 bases, 10 bases remained unmatched. The CDR3 runs 16 residues. This CDR3 is CASSLDPGLAGGEQFF. The CDR3 DNA reads TGTGCCAGCAGCTTAGACCCGGGACTAGCTGGCGGTGAGCAGTTCTTC.

The chain couples TRBV10-1 to TRBJ1-1; D is unresolved. Germline V gene lookup returns CDR1 WNHNN and CDR2 SYGVQD (reference sequence). The CDR3 contains 14 residues. With 5 bases removed from V and 0 bases from J, the gap between germline ends came to 10 bases. The CDR3 reads CASSPNPVNTEAFF. DNA of the CDR3: TGCGCCAGCAGTCCAAATCCAGTGAACACTGAAGCTTTCTTT.

The gene calls are TRBV4-3 and TRBJ1-1, with D tentatively TRBD1 (5 bases). Germline V gene sequence: CDR1 LGHNA, CDR2 YSLEER. The V gene lost 3 bases and the J gene lost 5 bases, with 16 bases spanning the gap. The length of the CDR3 is 15 residues. CDR3 amino acids: CASSQGLVTGTEAFF. Here the CDR3 DNA reads TGCGCCAGCAGCCAGGGTCTTGTAACAGGAACTGAAGCTTTCTTT.

V gene TRBV2 combines with J gene TRBJ1-5, with no clear D. Germline V gene data show CDR1 as SNHLY and CDR2 as FYNNEI. The CDR3 contains 12 residues. Trimming stripped 5 bases from V and 7 bases from J, with 9 bases between. The CDR3 loop is CASSWSGQPQHF. CDR3 DNA sequence: TGTGCCAGCAGTTGGTCCGGGCAGCCCCAGCATTTT.

The sample holds a few counts of this clone. The chain joins TRBV7-6 to TRBJ2-1; 11 bases align to TRBD2. The CDR3 is made up of 16 amino acids. Germline loops: CDR1 SGHVS, CDR2 FNYEAQ. Losses at the gene ends were 3 bases for V and 9 bases for J; bases not matched to a gene: 10. The CDR3 reads CASSFPTTSGAGEQFF. CDR3 sequence (DNA): TGTGCCAGCAGCTTCCCGACGACTAGCGGGGCCGGTGAGCAGTTCTTC.

With regard to this clone: The same CDR3 can be traced to other DNA sequences in this sample. This chain joins TRBV5-4 and TRBJ1-1, with D unresolved. Trimming took off 2 bases at V and 0 bases at J, with 8 bases between the two ends. The CDR3 totals 14 residues. CDR1 and CDR2 from the germline V gene are SGHNT and YYREEE (reference sequence). CDR3 residues: CASSLTGLNTEAFF. For the CDR3, the DNA is TGTGCCAGCAGCTTAACGGGGTTGAACACTGAAGCTTTCTTT.

This rearrangement joins TRBV10-2 to TRBJ1-2, with 8 nucleotides matching TRBD1. Germline trimming cut 4 bases from V and 3 bases from J; bases unmatched to any gene: 4. This CDR3 has 14 residues. Germline V CDR1 and CDR2: WSHSY, SAAADI. The CDR3 region has the DNA TGCGCCAGCAGTGGATTGGACAGGGACTATGGCTACACCTTC. The encoded protein is CASSGLDRDYGYTF.

The chain recombines TRBV10-3 with TRBJ2-3; 8 bases agree with TRBD2. The trim removed 4 bases at V and 1 base at J, leaving 4 bases unmatched. This CDR3 contains 15 residues. Germline CDR1 reads ENHRY; CDR2 reads SYGVKD. CDR3 protein: CAISAPGLGTDTQYF. CDR3 nucleotide sequence: TGTGCCATCAGTGCTCCGGGACTAGGCACAGATACGCAGTATTTT.

This clone appeared a single time. V and J are TRBV7-8 and TRBJ2-3; D is unresolved. Germline CDR1 and CDR2: SGHVS and FQNEAQ. The V gene lost 1 base and the J gene lost 0 bases, with 11 bases spanning the gap. This CDR3 is built from 16 residues. In DNA form, the CDR3 reads TGTGCCAGCAGCTTAGGTCAGGATCGTAGCACAGATACGCAGTATTTT. It is translated as CASSLGQDRSTDTQYF.

Of note for this clone: The same CDR3 arises from other DNA sequences in this sample as well. CDR3 sequence: CASSRTGKETQYF. CDR3 nucleotide sequence: TGTGCCAGCAGCCGGACAGGGAAAGAGACCCAGTACTTC. The chain recombines TRBV6-5 with TRBJ2-5; 8 nucleotides match TRBD1. Trimming at V came to 6 bases and at J to 3 bases, leaving 3 bases not matched to a gene. The germline CDR1 and CDR2 sequences are MNHEY and SVGAGI. This CDR3 contains 13 residues.

The table lists this clone with a few counts. This chain connects TRBV27 to TRBJ1-1, with TRBD1 matching over 7 bases. The junction had 6 bases not matched to a gene; V was cut back by 1 base and J by 7 bases. Germline CDR1 reads MNHEY; CDR2 reads SMNVEV (reference sequence). The CDR3 length is 14 residues. The CDR3 nucleotides read TGTGCCAGCAGTTTATGGGCCTCAGGGGGTGAAGCTTTCTTT. As protein: CASSLWASGGEAFF.

The V gene is TRBV15, the J gene TRBJ1-1; D is possibly TRBD1 (5 bases). The CDR3 is made up of 14 amino acids. Germline V gene sequence: CDR1 LNHNV, CDR2 YYDKDF (reference sequence). V lost 0 bases and J lost 7, with 12 bases in between. Here the CDR3 DNA reads TGTGCCACCAGCAGAGACAGGGCCACACTTGAAGCTTTCTTT. This codes for CATSRDRATLEAFF.

The chain employs TRBV15 and TRBJ2-5; 10 bases align to TRBD2. V lost 3 bases, J lost 5 bases, and 6 bases stayed unmatched. The CDR3 has 15 amino acids. The germline V gene encodes CDR1 LNHNV and CDR2 YYDKDF (reference sequence). CDR3 protein: CATSSMASGGETQYF. For the CDR3, the DNA is TGTGCCACCAGCAGTATGGCTAGCGGGGGTGAGACCCAGTACTTC.

This chain links TRBV10-2 with TRBJ2-3; D possibly corresponds to TRBD1 (7 bases). The CDR3 runs to 17 residues. Trimming removed 7 bases from V and 2 bases from J, with 22 bases in between. Germline CDR1 and CDR2: WSHSY and SAAADI. DNA of the CDR3: TGCGCCAGCATGGGGGCAGGGGGAGGTCCCCCCACAGATACGCAGTATTTT. Its translation is CASMGAGGGPPTDTQYF.

This clone is a singleton in its sample. J is TRBJ2-7 and V is TRBV6-1, with D possibly being TRBD1 (5 bases). Trimming removed 5 bases from V and 3 bases from J, with 8 bases in between. Germline V gene data show CDR1 as MNHNS and CDR2 as SASEGT. The CDR3 has 12 residues. The CDR3 coding sequence is TGTGCCAGCAGTTTACAGGACTACGAGCAGTACTTC. Translating gives CASSLQDYEQYF.

This clone came up a few times. The chain couples TRBV5-1 to TRBJ1-1; D might be TRBD1 (6 bases). Germline CDR1 SGHRS, CDR2 YFSETQ. The CDR3 runs 17 residues. The ends were cut back, 4 bases at V and 3 bases at J, with 22 bases in the middle. The chain's CDR3 is CASSLASTQGIHTEAFF. The CDR3 DNA is TGCGCCAGCAGCCTCGCCTCTACACAGGGAATTCACACTGAAGCTTTCTTT.

This clone appeared a few times. The chain recombines TRBV30 with TRBJ1-1; 7 bases agree with TRBD1. The CDR3 totals 13 residues. CDR1 and CDR2 (germline): GTSNPN, SVGIG (reference sequence). The V and J ends lost 7 bases and 0 bases, in that order; junction bases with no gene match: 5. CDR3 in DNA: TGTGCCTTCACGACAGGGTTGAACACTGAAGCTTTCTTT. Protein sequence: CAFTTGLNTEAFF.

The chain uses TRBV25-1 and TRBJ2-3; 8 positions agree with TRBD1. Looked up from germline, CDR1 is MGHDK and CDR2 is SYGVNS. Trimming removed 3 bases from V and 4 bases from J; junction bases left unmatched: 3. The CDR3 extends over 14 amino acids. Here the CDR3 reads CASSDRGRADTQYF. CDR3 coding DNA: TGTGCCAGCAGTGACAGGGGGCGGGCAGATACGCAGTATTTT.

The V and J genes are TRBV30 and TRBJ1-2, with 10 positions matching TRBD1. The CDR3 loop spans 12 amino acids. Trimming took 3 bases from V and 7 from J; bases not matched to a gene: 2. CDR1 and CDR2 from the germline V gene are GTSNPN and SVGIG (reference sequence). Written as DNA, the CDR3 is TGTGCCTGGAGGAGGGACAGGGGTGGCTACACCTTC. It is translated as CAWRRDRGGYTF. Filled out from reference TRBV30 and TRBJ1-2, the complete variable domain reads SQTIHQWPATLVQPVGSPLSLECTVEGTSNPNLYWYRQAAGRGLQLLFYSVGIGQISSEVPQNLSASRPQDRQFILSSKKLLLSDSGFYLCAWRRDRGGYTFGSGTRLTVV.

The gene calls are TRBV7-2 and TRBJ2-1, with 13 positions matching TRBD2. After removal of 5 bases from V and 5 bases from J, the junction contained 6 bases not matched to a gene. Germline V CDR1 and CDR2: SGHTA, FQGNSA. This CDR3 comprises 16 residues. The CDR3 DNA reads TGTGCCAGCAGCCGATCCACTAGCGGGGGGGACAATGAGCAGTTCTTC. Amino acids: CASSRSTSGGDNEQFF.

J is TRBJ2-7 and V is TRBV27; D is perhaps TRBD1 (6 bases). The length of the CDR3 is 15 residues. CDR1 and CDR2 (germline): MNHEY, SMNVEV (reference sequence). V lost 4 bases and J 6 bases, leaving 19 bases between the germline ends. The CDR3 nucleotides are TGTGCCAGCAGTTATCAGGGCGTTGGGGGCTTCGAGCAGTACTTC. Encoded protein: CASSYQGVGGFEQYF.

The chain combines TRBV7-6 with TRBJ2-7; D call uncertain. V lost 5 bases, J lost 3 bases, and 11 bases lay in between. Germline V gives CDR1 SGHVS, CDR2 FNYEAQ. The CDR3 has 13 residues. The CDR3 DNA reads TGTGCCAGCAGCCAAACTACTTACTACGAGCAGTACTTC. It translates to CASSQTTYYEQYF.

The V and J genes are TRBV4-2 and TRBJ2-5, with 11 bases matching TRBD2. The CDR3 runs 15 residues. CDR1 is LGHNA and CDR2 is YNFKEQ in the germline V gene. V lost 4 bases to trimming and J lost 6 bases; unmatched junction nucleotides: 7. CDR3 sequence reads: CASSPGLAVIKTQYF. CDR3 coding DNA: TGTGCCAGCAGCCCGGGACTAGCGGTGATCAAGACCCAGTACTTC.